The source of this T cell receptor beta chain is a study of cytomegalovirus exposure and HLA in healthy donors. Study observations and caveats: Reports credit the classifier with highly specific, highly sensitive diagnosis of cytomegalovirus status. TCR beta chains numbering 150 to 200 were designated cytomegalovirus-associated. TRBV6-2, TRBV6-3 and other indistinguishable V segments were excluded.

Of note for this clone: Its specificity is not known.

The ends lost 0 bases at V and 7 bases at J; junction bases unmatched: 15. CDR3 size: 18 residues. The germline gives CDR1 MGHRA, CDR2 YSYEKL. PCR used 60 Vbeta primers and 13 Jbeta primers. Clones were read by immunoSEQ multiplex PCR, and TCRdb kept only the in-frame ones, dropping some. Seen here are roughly 110,000 clones, around 78% observed once, and the top ten hold 7.5% to 9%. Sequenced: PBMCs. The chain carries TRBV4-1 and TRBJ2-1; 7 bases fit TRBD2. The source of this sequence is a man aged 25 to 45 in good health and CMV-seronegative. This CDR3 is CASSQDWSSGVYGNEQFF. CDR3 DNA: TGCGCCAGCAGCCAAGACTGGTCAAGCGGGGTTTATGGTAATGAGCAGTTCTTC.